This T cell receptor beta chain was found in a study of CD8 T cells in ankylosing spondylitis. Germline assignment: CDR1 MDHEN and CDR2 SYDVKM. Between the trimmed V and J ends, which lost 3 bases and 0 bases, there was a span of 11 bases. CDR3 size: 15 residues. Study-wide results and limits: Characteristic, it appeared, of ankylosing spondylitis blood was a TCR beta motif of 7 or 8 highly homologous variants.

Note on this clonotype: The antigen is not known.

TCRdb itself ran the 5' RACE reads through MiXCR, one entry per CDR3 protein. The sample contains around 770,000 distinct CDR3 sequences, around 20% of which appear only once. The sequence derives from a male donor with ankylosing spondylitis. The gene calls are TRBV28 and TRBJ1-2, with D perhaps TRBD1 (5 bases). The sequenced material came from blood, either unsorted or a sorted T cell fraction (not recorded which). The CDR3 region has the DNA TGTGCCAGCAGTTTGGGACTTTTCGCTAACTATGGCTACACCTTC. This encodes CASSLGLFANYGYTF.